The table lists the clone carrying this T cell receptor beta chain with a few counts. Its antigen is as yet unknown. The CDR3 extends over 13 amino acids. CDR1 and CDR2 from the germline V gene are SGHVS and FQNEAQ. Trimming took 1 base from V and 6 from J, leaving 10 bases between them. This specimen comes from a study of T cells after yellow fever vaccination. Overall study context: It was SMART-Seq v4 Ultra Low Input that prepared the fractions with low cell numbers. Regarding the study as a whole: Re-detected after boosting: most primary clones, almost 98% of CD4 and less than 90% of CD8. Weaker, the secondary response had a peak occurring faster, on day 5 versus 15.

As TCR cDNA was made by 5'RACE template switching, a universal primer site and UMIs were added. TCRdb re-derived calls from the 5' RACE reads in MiXCR, one entry per CDR3 protein. The sample carries 340,000 or so distinct CDR3 sequences, around 12% recorded once. The V and J genes are TRBV7-8 and TRBJ2-7; D remains ambiguous. The input for sequencing was CD4+ T cells sorted from PBMCs, taken 15 days after the yellow fever booster vaccination. This TCR was recovered from a man younger than 35 who received the YFV17D yellow fever vaccine. Here the CDR3 reads CASSLVLVGEQYV. In nucleotides, the CDR3 is TGTGCCAGCAGCTTAGTTCTAGTCGGCGAGCAGTACGTC.